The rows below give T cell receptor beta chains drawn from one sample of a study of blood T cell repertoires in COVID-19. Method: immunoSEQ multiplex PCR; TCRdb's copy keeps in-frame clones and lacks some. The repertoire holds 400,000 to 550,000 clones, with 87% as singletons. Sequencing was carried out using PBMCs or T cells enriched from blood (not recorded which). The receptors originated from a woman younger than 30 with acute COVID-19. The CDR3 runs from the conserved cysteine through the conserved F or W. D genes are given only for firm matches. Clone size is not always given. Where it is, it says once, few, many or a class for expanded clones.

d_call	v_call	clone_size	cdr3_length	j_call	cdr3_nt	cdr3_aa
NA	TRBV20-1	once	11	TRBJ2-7	TGCAGTGTTTCGAGAAGCGACGAGCAGTACTTC	CSVSRSDEQYF
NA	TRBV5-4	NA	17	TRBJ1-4	TGTGCCAGCAGCTTGGACGGGGGTCCGGCAACTAATGAAAAACTGTTTTTT	CASSLDGGPATNEKLFF
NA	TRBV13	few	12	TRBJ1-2	TGTGCCAGCAGCTTGGACAGAGATGGCTACACCTTC	CASSLDRDGYTF
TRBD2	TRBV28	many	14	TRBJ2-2	TGTGCCACACAGACTAGCGGAGTCACCGGGGAGCTGTTTTTT	CATQTSGVTGELFF
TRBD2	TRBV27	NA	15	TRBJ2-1	TGTGCCAGCAGTAGCGGGAGGGCCTGGTACAATGAGCAGTTCTTC	CASSSGRAWYNEQFF
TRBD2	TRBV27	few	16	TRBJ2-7	TGTGCCAGCAGGGGACTAGCGGGAGTAGACTCCTACGAGCAGTACTTC	CASRGLAGVDSYEQYF
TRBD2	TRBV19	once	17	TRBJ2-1	TGTGCCACGACGACCCTAGCGGGAGGGCTAACTGTGCCCGAGCAGTTCTTC	CATTTLAGGLTVPEQFF
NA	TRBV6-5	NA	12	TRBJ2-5	TGTGCCAGTGGGGGGGGCAAGGAGACCCAGTACTTC	CASGGGKETQYF
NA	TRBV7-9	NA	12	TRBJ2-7	TGTGCCAGCAGCCTTCCTTCGTACGAGCAGTACTTC	CASSLPSYEQYF
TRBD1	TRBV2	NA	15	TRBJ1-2	TGTGCCAGCAGTGGCCCCCTGACAGGGGGCAGTGGCTACACCTTC	CASSGPLTGGSGYTF